Reported below is one TCR beta chain. Its target is not known. The primer mix had 60 Vbeta and 13 Jbeta primers. The data were produced by immunoSEQ multiplex PCR, yet TCRdb's version contains in-frame clones alone and is incomplete. The sample yields some 170,000 clones, 80% seen once. This entry belongs to a study of cytomegalovirus exposure and HLA in healthy donors. Study-level points and caveats: A later examination showed that TCR association rates differed by HLA locus, with DRB1 most and HLA-C fewest. Among the sequence variants, a highly shared cluster was likely an artifact of sequencing. A later analysis appeared to link common viral pathogens to several of the most significant clusters. Specific recognition of CMV antigens was confirmed in vitro for a few chains (all CMV-associated).

CDR1 SEHNR and CDR2 FQNEAQ come from the germline V gene (reference sequence). CDR3 length equals 14 residues. The TCR sequence derives from a man younger than 30 in good health and CMV-seropositive. The material sequenced was PBMCs. This chain uses TRBV7-9 with TRBJ2-2; the match to TRBD1 covers 8 bases. DNA for the CDR3: TGTGCGTGGAGGACAGGGCACAACACCGGGGAGCTGTTTTTT. Its translation: CAWRTGHNTGELFF.